The 29 T cell receptor beta chains below all came from one sample that was sequenced in a study of blood T cell repertoires in COVID-19. TCRdb's table, derived via immunoSEQ multiplex PCR, lists solely in-frame clones and lacks some. The profile shows 100,000 to 150,000 clones, roughly 90% of them singletons. Sequences were obtained from peripheral blood. The receptors stem from a man aged 55 to 70 with COVID-19, enrolled during active disease.

The rearrangement links TRBV27 to TRBJ2-3; 9 bases agree with TRBD2. J gave up 1 base and V 4 bases, and 3 bases lay outside the gene matches. The CDR3 runs to 15 residues. Germline V gene data show CDR1 as MNHEY and CDR2 as SMNVEV (reference sequence). CDR3 sequence (DNA): TGTGCCAGCAGTTCCTCTAGCGGGGGCACAGATACGCAGTATTTT. Encoded protein: CASSSSSGGTDTQYF.

This clone has just a few counts. The J gene is TRBJ1-1, the V gene TRBV18, with a weak D call TRBD1 (5 bases). The CDR3 contains 14 residues. CDR1 is KGHSH and CDR2 is LQKENI in the germline V gene. V shed 3 bases and J shed 5 bases, with 13 bases lying between them. The CDR3 region is CASSPARGGTEAFF. The CDR3 nucleotides read TGTGCCAGCTCACCGGCAAGGGGCGGTACTGAAGCTTTCTTT.

J is TRBJ1-2 and V is TRBV9, with TRBD1 matching 11 bases. Germline CDR1 and CDR2: SGDLS and YYNGEE. Germline trimming cut 5 bases from V and 2 bases from J; bases unmatched to any gene: 2. The CDR3 has 14 residues. The DNA of the CDR3 is TGTGCCAGCAGTTGGGACAGGGGGAACTATGGCTACACCTTC. It specifies CASSWDRGNYGYTF.

The chain combines TRBV5-1 with TRBJ1-6; 8 bases are shared with TRBD1. Germline CDR1 is SGHRS and CDR2 is YFSETQ. The CDR3 totals 17 residues. Unmatched junction bases numbered 16, after V lost 4 bases and J lost 10 bases. CDR3 in amino acids: CASSMTGVLPQGSPLHF. CDR3 bases: TGCGCCAGCAGCATGACAGGGGTCCTCCCGCAGGGGTCACCCCTCCACTTT.

V is TRBV11-3 and J is TRBJ2-2; D not resolved. Germline V lookup: CDR1 SGHNT, CDR2 YENEEA. This CDR3 has 13 residues. The ends were cut back, 3 bases at V and 3 bases at J, with 5 bases in the middle. The CDR3 region has the DNA TGTGCCAGCAGCTTGACTGACACCGGGGAGCTGTTTTTT. Its protein is CASSLTDTGELFF.

The V gene is TRBV28, the J gene TRBJ1-5, with unresolved D. Deletions cut 7 bases from V and 3 bases from J, with 13 bases between. CDR3 size: 14 residues. From germline, CDR1 is MDHEN and CDR2 SYDVKM. The CDR3 nucleotides are TGTGCCAGCACCGCGGGAGTTACCAATCAGCCCCAGCATTTT. Its translation is CASTAGVTNQPQHF.

In its sample, this clone was seen once. The rearrangement uses TRBV5-1 and TRBJ2-7; TRBD1 matches 9 bases. Losses at the gene ends were 4 bases for V and 3 bases for J; bases not matched to a gene: 5. Germline V gene data show CDR1 as SGHRS and CDR2 as YFSETQ. The CDR3 spans 14 residues. In DNA form, the CDR3 reads TGCGCCAGCAGCCTCCCGGGACAGGGCTACGAGCAGTACTTC. Encoded protein: CASSLPGQGYEQYF. Filled out from reference TRBV5-1 and TRBJ2-7, the complete variable domain reads KAGVTQTPRYLIKTRGQQVTLSCSPISGHRSVSWYQQTPGQGLQFLFEYFSETQRNKGNFPGRFSGRQFSNSRSEMNVSTLELGDSALYLCASSLPGQGYEQYFGPGTRLTVT.

The chain employs TRBV19 and TRBJ2-3, with 8 bases matching TRBD1. This CDR3 is built from 16 residues. The junction had 8 bases not matched to a gene; V was cut back by 5 bases and J by 1 base. Germline lookup yields CDR1 LNHDA and CDR2 SQIVND (reference sequence). This CDR3 is CASSFGQGQGTDTQYF. For the CDR3, the DNA is TGTGCCAGTAGTTTCGGACAGGGTCAGGGCACAGATACGCAGTATTTT.

This chain uses TRBV5-1 with TRBJ2-5; tentative D call: TRBD2 (7 bases). The V end lost 2 bases, the J end lost 5 bases, and 13 bases lay between the germline ends. Germline CDR1 is SGHRS and CDR2 is YFSETQ. The CDR3 runs 14 residues. The CDR3 sequence: CASSLGGVRETQYF. DNA for the CDR3: TGCGCCAGCAGCTTAGGGGGGGTTCGGGAGACCCAGTACTTC.

This chain joins TRBV28 and TRBJ1-5, with 8 bases that match TRBD1. The CDR3 extends over 14 amino acids. The V gene end was trimmed by 6 bases and the J gene end by 5 bases; junction bases not matched to a gene: 6. Germline CDR1 is MDHEN and CDR2 is SYDVKM. CDR3 nucleotides: TGTGCCAGCAGCATCACAGGGGGGCATCAGCCCCAGCATTTT. Translated: CASSITGGHQPQHF.

The rearrangement joins TRBV7-9 to TRBJ2-7; D is possibly TRBD2 (5 bases). The CDR3 has 14 residues. V was trimmed by 3 bases and J by 3 bases, leaving 12 bases between them. Germline V CDR1 and CDR2: SEHNR, FQNEAQ (reference sequence). CDR3 loop: CASSLRGSNYEQYF. CDR3 sequence (DNA): TGTGCCAGCAGCTTGCGAGGGAGCAACTACGAGCAGTACTTC.

The V and J genes are TRBV4-1 and TRBJ2-1, with D maybe TRBD1 (7 bases). The germline V and J ends were trimmed by 3 bases and 5 bases, with 14 bases remaining between them. The germline gives CDR1 MGHRA, CDR2 YSYEKL. The CDR3 contains 15 residues. The CDR3 protein is CASSQEGDSNNEQFF. CDR3 sequence (DNA): TGCGCCAGCAGCCAGGAGGGGGACAGTAACAATGAGCAGTTCTTC.

The gene calls are TRBV7-6 and TRBJ2-3; TRBD2 might be the D (7 bases). V was pared by 2 bases and J by 0 bases, with 15 bases between. The CDR3 has 17 residues. Per germline, CDR1 SGHVS and CDR2 FNYEAQ. The CDR3 is CASSLFPRGGSTDTQYF. DNA of the CDR3: TGTGCCAGCAGCTTATTCCCTAGGGGGGGGAGCACAGATACGCAGTATTTT.

This rearrangement joins TRBV3-1 (or the pseudogene TRBV3-2) to TRBJ2-2, with D possibly TRBD1 on 6 matching bases. Germline-derived CDR1 and CDR2 are LGHDT and YNNKEL (reference sequence). This CDR3 has 15 amino acids. V gave up 3 bases and J gave up 0 bases, with 8 bases separating them. Written as DNA, the CDR3 is TGTGCCAGCAGCCAGGGGGCTGCGAACACCGGGGAGCTGTTTTTT. Protein product: CASSQGAANTGELFF.

V gene TRBV19 combines with J gene TRBJ2-2, with 7 positions matching TRBD1. CDR3 length: 17 amino acids. The germline CDR1 and CDR2 sequences are LNHDA and SQIVND (reference sequence). V was pared by 7 bases and J by 2 bases, with 13 bases of the junction left unmatched. The CDR3 DNA reads TGTGCCAGTACCCGCGAATTCCGGACAGGCAACACCGGGGAGCTGTTTTTT. It specifies CASTREFRTGNTGELFF.

The chain combines TRBV4-3 with TRBJ2-3; D may be TRBD2 (6 bases). Germline V CDR1 and CDR2: LGHNA, YSLEER. The CDR3 covers 15 residues. V lost 0 bases, J lost 1 base, and 8 bases lay in between. The CDR3 spells CASSQEPSGTDTQYF. The CDR3, as DNA: TGCGCCAGCAGCCAAGAGCCTAGCGGCACAGATACGCAGTATTTT.

CDR3: CASSRKTGNTIYF. Here the CDR3 DNA reads TGCGCCAGCAGCCGCAAGACAGGAAACACCATATATTTT. The rearrangement uses TRBV4-3 and TRBJ1-3; D call uncertain. V dropped 4 bases and J dropped 4 bases, with 8 bases sitting between them. CDR3 length: 13 residues. In germline, CDR1 is LGHNA, CDR2 YSLEER.

This sequence joins TRBV6-5 and TRBJ1-2; D remains unclear. CDR3 length equals 14 residues. V lost 4 bases to trimming and J lost 0 bases, with 9 bases between them. From germline, CDR1 is MNHEY and CDR2 SVGAGI. CDR3 nucleotide sequence: TGTGCCAGCAGTTTCGACGGGGCTAACTATGGCTACACCTTC. The encoded protein is CASSFDGANYGYTF.

This clone was seen more than once but under ten times. The chain couples TRBV7-2 to TRBJ1-1; D is uncertain. The germline V gene has CDR1 SGHTA and CDR2 FQGNSA. The CDR3 sequence is 16 residues long. Trimming left V 10 bases short and J 1 base short, with 22 bases between. CDR3 in DNA: TGTGCCACCACCCCGGAGAGGCTATTGGGGAACACTGAAGCTTTCTTT. This codes for CATTPERLLGNTEAFF.

This CDR3 reads CASSLAVGITEAFF. The CDR3 DNA follows: TGTGCCAGCAGCTTAGCGGTCGGGATCACTGAAGCTTTCTTT. The rearrangement uses TRBV7-2 and TRBJ1-1; D not certain. Germline lookup yields CDR1 SGHTA and CDR2 FQGNSA. The CDR3 extends over 14 amino acids. V dropped 0 bases and J dropped 4 bases, with 9 bases sitting between them.

The CDR3 reads CASSPGTGISPTF. The CDR3 DNA sequence: TGTGCCAGCAGCCCCGGGACAGGGATTAGTCCCACCTTC. The chain couples TRBV7-8 to TRBJ1-2, with TRBD1 identical over 9 bases. After removal of 5 bases from V and 13 bases from J, the junction contained 11 bases not matched to a gene. Germline V gene lookup returns CDR1 SGHVS and CDR2 FQNEAQ. The CDR3 covers 13 residues. The whole variable domain, filled in from reference TRBV7-8 and TRBJ1-2, reads GAGVSQSPRYKVAKRGQDVALRCDPISGHVSLFWYQQALGQGPEFLTYFQNEAQLDKSGLPSDRFFAERPEGSVSTLKIQRTQQEDSAVYLCASSPGTGISPTFGSGTRLTVV.

The chain joins TRBV7-9 to TRBJ2-5; 8 nucleotides agree with TRBD2. CDR1 and CDR2 from the germline V gene are SEHNR and FQNEAQ (reference sequence). CDR3 length: 15 amino acids. V lost 1 base, J lost 2 bases, and 3 bases stayed unmatched. The CDR3 protein is CASSLEGGGQETQYF. The CDR3 nucleotides are TGTGCCAGCAGCTTAGAAGGCGGGGGGCAAGAGACCCAGTACTTC.

This sequence joins TRBV5-1 and TRBJ2-7; weak D call: TRBD2 (5 bases). Germline-derived CDR1 and CDR2 are SGHRS and YFSETQ. The CDR3 totals 14 residues. V was shortened by 1 base and J by 5 bases, with 13 bases between the two germline ends. The CDR3 bases are TGCGCCAGCAGCTTGACTCGGGAAACCCACGAGCAGTACTTC. Residues: CASSLTRETHEQYF.

The V call is TRBV5-1, the J call TRBJ2-1; 9 nucleotides align to TRBD2. The ends lost 3 bases at V and 7 bases at J; junction bases unmatched: 8. The germline V gene has CDR1 SGHRS and CDR2 YFSETQ. This CDR3 spans 15 amino acids. Here the CDR3 reads CASSSAGTSFNEQFF. The CDR3 DNA reads TGCGCCAGCAGCTCAGCCGGGACTAGCTTTAATGAGCAGTTCTTC.

J is TRBJ2-5 and V is TRBV7-3; TRBD1 aligns across 7 bases. Trimming cost V 5 bases and J 9 bases; bases outside gene matches: 9. This CDR3 spans 13 amino acids. Germline assignment: CDR1 SGHTA and CDR2 FQGTGA. The CDR3 DNA reads TGTGCCAGCAGCCCTCAACAGGGGTGGGCCCAGTACTTC. Translated: CASSPQQGWAQYF.

The chain joins TRBV7-2 to TRBJ2-6, with D uncertain. The CDR3 has 11 amino acids. The germline gives CDR1 SGHTA, CDR2 FQGNSA. The chain's CDR3 is CGLSGANVLTF. The CDR3 bases are TGTGGACTTTCTGGGGCCAACGTCCTGACTTTC. Full variable domain (missing parts from reference TRBV7-2 and TRBJ2-6): GAGVSQSPSNKVTEKGKDVELRCDPISGHTALYWYRQSLGQGLEFLIYFQGNSAPDKSGLPSDRFSAERTGGSVSTLTIQRTQQEDSAVYLCGLSGANVLTFGAGSRLTVL.

The rearrangement uses TRBV9 and TRBJ1-1; D may be TRBD1 (5 bases). V was cut by 3 bases and J by 1 base, with 13 bases left in between. Looked up from germline, CDR1 is SGDLS and CDR2 is YYNGEE. The CDR3 is 15 amino acids. CDR3 in DNA: TGTGCCAGCAGCGGAAGTACTCAGGGGAACACTGAAGCTTTCTTT. Encoded protein: CASSGSTQGNTEAFF.

The genes are TRBV5-1 and TRBJ2-7, with a possible D match to TRBD1 (6 bases). Germline lookup yields CDR1 SGHRS and CDR2 YFSETQ. The germline V and J ends were trimmed by 4 bases and 3 bases, with 14 bases remaining between them. CDR3 length: 14 residues. The CDR3 nucleotides are TGCGCCAGCAGCCTGAGGACAGTTGACTACGAGCAGTACTTC. Its protein product is CASSLRTVDYEQYF.

The chain is built from TRBV7-9 and TRBJ1-1; perhaps TRBD1 as D (6 bases). Germline loops: CDR1 SEHNR, CDR2 FQNEAQ (reference sequence). Trimming took 1 base from V and 9 from J, leaving 21 bases between them. The CDR3 has 16 amino acids. CDR3 sequence: CASSLVVSVGARKAFF. The CDR3 DNA sequence: TGTGCCAGCAGCTTAGTAGTCAGCGTGGGGGCGCGTAAAGCTTTCTTT.